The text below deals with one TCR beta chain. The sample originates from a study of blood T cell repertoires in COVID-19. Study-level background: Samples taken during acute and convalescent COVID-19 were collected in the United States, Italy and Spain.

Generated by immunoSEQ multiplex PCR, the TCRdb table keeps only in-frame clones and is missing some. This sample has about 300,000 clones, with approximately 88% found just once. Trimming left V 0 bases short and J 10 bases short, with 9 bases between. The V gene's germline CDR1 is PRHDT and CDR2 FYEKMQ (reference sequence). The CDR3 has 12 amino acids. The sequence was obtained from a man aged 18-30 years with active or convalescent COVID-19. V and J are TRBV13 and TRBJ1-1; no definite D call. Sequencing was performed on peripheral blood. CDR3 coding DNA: TGTGCCAGCAGCTTAGGCCCCGAGGGAGCTTTCTTT. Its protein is CASSLGPEGAFF.